The 12 T cell receptor beta chains reported below all come from one sample, sequenced in a study of blood T cell repertoires in COVID-19. This table comes from immunoSEQ multiplex PCR, and its TCRdb copy is limited to in-frame clones, with some not included. The sample carries approximately 160,000 clones, approximately 78% recorded once. Sequencing was performed on peripheral blood. These receptors were collected from a human donor in a cohort sampled during active COVID-19.

This clone has more than one count but fewer than ten. This rearrangement joins TRBV19 to TRBJ1-3; D remains ambiguous. V was trimmed by 3 bases and J by 0 bases, leaving 6 bases between them. The CDR3 spans 14 residues. The germline V gene encodes CDR1 LNHDA and CDR2 SQIVND (reference sequence). The CDR3 sequence: CASSILSSGNTIYF. The DNA of the CDR3 is TGTGCCAGTAGTATTTTGAGCTCTGGAAACACCATATATTTT.

The chain recombines TRBV27 with TRBJ2-1, with 11 bases aligning to TRBD2. The CDR3 has 16 amino acids. Germline trimming cut 5 bases from V and 6 bases from J; bases unmatched to any gene: 9. Germline-derived CDR1 and CDR2 are MNHEY and SMNVEV (reference sequence). CDR3 protein: CASSPLAGGIVNEQFF. The CDR3 DNA follows: TGTGCCAGCAGTCCCCTAGCGGGGGGAATAGTCAATGAGCAGTTCTTC.

The V call is TRBV15, the J call TRBJ2-7; 8 bases agree with TRBD1. CDR3 length: 17 amino acids. Germline CDR1 LNHNV, CDR2 YYDKDF (reference sequence). Trimming cost V 1 base and J 6 bases; bases outside gene matches: 14. The CDR3 here is CATSRAPQQGVLVEQYF. The CDR3 DNA is TGTGCCACCAGCAGAGCCCCCCAACAGGGGGTGCTTGTCGAGCAGTACTTC.

The J gene is TRBJ2-7, the V gene TRBV10-3; 11 bases line up with TRBD1. Germline CDR1 reads ENHRY; CDR2 reads SYGVKD. The CDR3 has 17 residues. Trimming took 2 bases from V and 6 from J; bases not matched to a gene: 12. CDR3 coding DNA: TGTGCCATCAGTGAGGCCCTTTGGACAGGGGGCATCTCCGAGCAGTACTTC. This translates into CAISEALWTGGISEQYF.

On this clone itself: Different DNA sequences within this sample yield the same CDR3. This chain joins TRBV25-1 and TRBJ1-5, with D perhaps TRBD1 (6 bases). V shed 9 bases and J shed 4 bases, with 16 bases lying between them. The CDR3 sequence is 14 residues long. Germline V gene lookup returns CDR1 MGHDK and CDR2 SYGVNS. The CDR3 coding sequence is TGTGCCAGTAGGAAAACAGGGATAAATCAGCCCCAGCATTTT. Protein product: CASRKTGINQPQHF.

Here the CDR3 reads CASSLSKVVGYTF. The CDR3 region has the DNA TGTGCCAGCAGTTTATCGAAAGTAGTCGGCTACACCTTC. The V and J genes are TRBV27 and TRBJ1-2; D remains ambiguous. CDR3 length: 13 amino acids. Germline CDR1 reads MNHEY; CDR2 reads SMNVEV (reference sequence). Between the trimmed V and J ends, which lost 0 bases and 8 bases, there was a span of 10 bases.

The rearrangement links TRBV7-6 to TRBJ2-1; no reliable D call. CDR3 length equals 11 residues. The V and J ends lost 5 bases and 10 bases respectively, with 9 bases between them. The germline gives CDR1 SGHVS, CDR2 FNYEAQ. CDR3: CASSLDMEQFF. CDR3 DNA: TGTGCCAGCAGCCTCGACATGGAGCAGTTCTTC.

J is TRBJ2-1 and V is TRBV10-3, with D possibly TRBD2 on 6 matching bases. Germline V gives CDR1 ENHRY, CDR2 SYGVKD. Trimming removed 0 bases at V and 7 bases at J, with 19 bases between. The CDR3 is made up of 17 amino acids. In nucleotides, the CDR3 is TGTGCCATCAGTGAGTCGAGTCTAGACTTACGGGGGAATGAGCAGTTCTTC. It is translated as CAISESSLDLRGNEQFF.

The rearrangement joins TRBV6-5 to TRBJ2-2, with D perhaps TRBD2 (5 bases). V was clipped by 5 bases and J by 1 base, with 11 bases between them. The V gene's germline CDR1 is MNHEY and CDR2 SVGAGI. This CDR3 contains 15 residues. CDR3 sequence reads: CASSQKGENTGELFF. In DNA form, the CDR3 reads TGTGCCAGCAGTCAGAAGGGAGAGAACACCGGGGAGCTGTTTTTT.

This clone was observed once. The chain couples TRBV4-3 to TRBJ2-2, with a weak D call TRBD1 (6 bases). From germline, CDR1 is LGHNA and CDR2 YSLEER. The CDR3 extends over 13 amino acids. Deletions cut 4 bases from V and 6 bases from J, with 9 bases between. The CDR3 bases are TGCGCCAGCAGCCGGACAGTCCCCGGGGAGCTGTTTTTT. Protein sequence: CASSRTVPGELFF.

The chain uses TRBV3-1 (or the pseudogene TRBV3-2) and TRBJ1-2, with a weak D call TRBD1 (6 bases). Germline loops: CDR1 LGHDT, CDR2 YNNKEL (reference sequence). CDR3 length: 15 amino acids. Between the trimmed V and J ends, which lost 5 bases and 0 bases, there was a span of 13 bases. CDR3 loop: CASSYGQIANYGYTF. The CDR3 DNA reads as TGTGCCAGCAGCTACGGACAGATTGCTAACTATGGCTACACCTTC.

The V call is TRBV30, the J call TRBJ2-2; possible D gene TRBD1, 5 bases. The germline CDR1 and CDR2 sequences are GTSNPN and SVGIG (reference sequence). Trimming took 4 bases from V and 1 from J, leaving 13 bases between them. CDR3 length equals 15 residues. The CDR3, as DNA: TGTGCCTGGATCGTTAAGGGGTTGAACACCGGGGAGCTGTTTTTT. Encoded protein: CAWIVKGLNTGELFF.